This TCR beta chain emerged from a study of blood T cell repertoires in COVID-19. The CDR3 covers 13 residues. Germline V gene lookup returns CDR1 MDHEN and CDR2 SYDVKM. V lost 5 bases to trimming and J lost 2 bases, with 9 bases between them. The assay was immunoSEQ multiplex PCR, and TCRdb's table has in-frame clones only and misses some. Seen here are around 200,000 clones, about four fifths observed once, and the top ten hold roughly 8.7%. What was sequenced was peripheral blood. The TCR comes from a man aged 40-50 years with active or convalescent COVID-19. The chain has TRBV28 and TRBJ2-5; D call uncertain. The CDR3 loop is CASSTPRQETQYF. CDR3 coding DNA: TGTGCCAGCAGTACTCCCCGACAAGAGACCCAGTACTTC.